This note documents a single T cell receptor beta chain sequence. What it recognizes is unknown. The CDR3 runs to 17 residues. The V segment lost 1 base and the J segment 0 bases; nucleotides outside the gene matches: 9. CDR1 and CDR2 (germline): SGHTA, FQGNSA. Vbeta (60) and Jbeta (13) primers were used in the PCR. TCRdb's copy holds only in-frame clones and misses some; the assay was immunoSEQ multiplex PCR. The sample yields 120,000 or so clones, over 60% seen once. The data were obtained in a study of cytomegalovirus exposure and HLA in healthy donors. Study-wide findings and caveats: Most TCRs appeared rarely, but some public TCRs recurred in many donors. For TCR beta chains, V- and J-gene trimming was later linked to a missense DCLRE1C variant. Sequences of the TCR beta chain were said to predict the HLA-A and HLA-B alleles of most subjects accurately. When presence/absence was analysed, sequencing depth was taken to be roughly uniform across donors.

The TCR comes from a woman aged 40-49 years in good health and CMV-seronegative. Source material: PBMCs. This chain uses TRBV7-2 with TRBJ2-7; 7 bases fit TRBD2. In nucleotides, the CDR3 is TGTGCCAGCAGCTTAGTGGGGGGGGGACTTTCCTCCTACGAGCAGTACTTC. This encodes CASSLVGGGLSSYEQYF. Full variable domain (missing parts from reference TRBV7-2 and TRBJ2-7): GAGVSQSPSNKVTEKGKDVELRCDPISGHTALYWYRQSLGQGLEFLIYFQGNSAPDKSGLPSDRFSAERTGGSVSTLTIQRTQQEDSAVYLCASSLVGGGLSSYEQYFGPGTRLTVT.